The next 25 T cell receptor beta chains were all read from a single sample in a study of blood T cells in healthy people across ages. With a J-beta primer mix and a sample-barcoded 5' primer, a second PCR ran about 7 to 12 cycles. TCRdb passed the 5' RACE reads through MiXCR, listing each CDR3 protein once. The repertoire holds over 500,000 distinct CDR3 sequences, about 51% seen once, with approximately 12% in the top ten. The sample consisted of blood. These receptors all come from a woman older than 75 in good health.

Points on this clonotype: At one end, the junction sequence differs from germline, possibly due to a read error. This chain joins TRBV20-1 and TRBJ2-3; unclear D gene. CDR1 is DFQATT, CDR2 SNEGSKA, per germline (reference sequence). The CDR3 covers 12 residues. The CDR3 loop is CSAGDGWDTQYF. In nucleotides, the CDR3 is TGCAGTGCTGGAGATGGCTGGGATACGCAGTATTTT.

This clonotype was recorded a few times. This rearrangement joins TRBV12-3 or TRBV12-4 to TRBJ2-2; 11 bases are shared with TRBD1. Trimming took 4 bases from V and 7 from J; bases not matched to a gene: 11. The CDR3 consists of 17 residues. The CDR3 DNA is TGTGCCAGCAGTTCCTCCAGGACAGGGGGCGGTAGCGGGGAGCTGTTTTTT. It encodes CASSSSRTGGGSGELFF.

Notes on this clonotype: A much more abundant neighbour one base away suggests this may be a read error. The V gene is TRBV14, the J gene TRBJ2-6; D is uncertain. The CDR3 runs to 15 residues. Per the germline V gene, CDR1 is SGHDN and CDR2 is FVKESK. Here the CDR3 DNA reads TGTGCCGGCAGCCGTACCTACTCTGGGGCCAACGTCCTGACTTTC. Translation: CAGSRTYSGANVLTF.

This clonotype appeared many times. The V gene is TRBV12-3 or TRBV12-4, the J gene TRBJ2-6, with D unclear. Between the trimmed V and J ends, which lost 4 bases and 4 bases, there was a span of 11 bases. CDR3 length equals 15 residues. Written as DNA, the CDR3 is TGTGCCAGCAGTTCCAGCTCAAACGGGGCCAACGTCCTGACTTTC. Translating it yields CASSSSSNGANVLTF.

This clonotype appeared many times. The gene calls are TRBV27 and TRBJ2-7, with a weak D call TRBD2 (6 bases). V was cut by 5 bases and J by 1 base, with 9 bases left in between. The germline CDR1 and CDR2 sequences are MNHEY and SMNVEV (reference sequence). The CDR3 spans 13 residues. CDR3 residues: CASSLRESYEQYF. CDR3 in DNA: TGTGCCAGCAGTCTCCGGGAGTCCTACGAGCAGTACTTC.

As concerns this clonotype: Being one base from a much bigger clone, this may be a read error. The chain employs TRBV2 and TRBJ2-1; a possible D gene is TRBD2 (6 bases). Germline CDR1 is SNHLY and CDR2 is FYNNEI. V lost 4 bases to trimming and J lost 6 bases, with 16 bases between them. The CDR3 spans 15 residues. CDR3 sequence reads: CASSALREAGNEQFF. Written as DNA, the CDR3 is TGTGCCAGCAGTGCGCTTCGGGAAGCGGGCAATGAGCAGTTCTTC.

For this clonotype: Here the CDR3 omits its conserved ending phenylalanine or tryptophan, so a read error is the likely source. The CDR3 sequence is CAISRDVKETQYL. The CDR3 nucleotides read TGTGCCATCAGCCGGGACGTAAAAGAGACCCAGTACTTA. The chain employs TRBV10-3 and TRBJ2-5, with D possibly called TRBD1 or TRBD2 (5 bases each). V was pared by 6 bases and J by 3 bases, with 11 bases between. Per the germline V gene, CDR1 is ENHRY and CDR2 is SYGVKD. The CDR3 sequence is 13 residues long.

In DNA form, the CDR3 reads TGCGCCAGCAGCTTGGCCGGGAGGAAAAACAATGAGCAGTTCTTC. The encoded protein is CASSLAGRKNNEQFF. V and J are TRBV5-1 and TRBJ2-1, with 7 positions matching TRBD2. J gave up 5 bases and V 0 bases, and 5 bases lay outside the gene matches. This CDR3 spans 15 amino acids. CDR1 SGHRS and CDR2 YFSETQ come from the germline V gene.

In regard to this clonotype: A much larger clone differs by one base, so this may be a read error. The chain employs TRBV20-1 and TRBJ2-1; D unresolved. This CDR3 has 14 amino acids. The germline CDR1 and CDR2 sequences are DFQATT and SNEGSKA (reference sequence). The germline V and J ends were trimmed by 5 bases and 7 bases, with 18 bases remaining between them. The CDR3 DNA reads as TGCAGTGCTCCAGGCACAAGGCGAGCAAATGAGCAGTTCTTC. Residues: CSAPGTRRANEQFF.

The J gene is TRBJ1-5, the V gene TRBV4-1, with D perhaps TRBD1 (5 bases). The V gene lost 3 bases and the J gene lost 9 bases, with 21 bases spanning the gap. CDR1 and CDR2 (germline): MGHRA, YSYEKL. The CDR3 runs 16 residues. CDR3 loop: CASSQESGTHIRPQHF. CDR3 sequence (DNA): TGCGCCAGCAGCCAGGAAAGCGGGACGCACATCAGGCCCCAGCATTTT.

In this sample, this clonotype turned up many times. The J gene is TRBJ2-5, the V gene TRBV29-1; no clear D. This CDR3 contains 13 residues. V gave up 1 base and J gave up 5 bases, with 11 bases separating them. CDR1 is SQVTM, CDR2 ANQGSEA, per germline. CDR3 loop: CSVEGDGLETQYF. For the CDR3, the DNA is TGCAGCGTTGAAGGGGATGGGCTCGAGACCCAGTACTTC. The full variable domain, in which reference TRBV29-1 and TRBJ2-5 provide the parts outside the CDR3, is SAVISQKPSRDICQRGTSLTIQCQVDSQVTMMFWYRQQPGQSLTLIATANQGSEATYESGFVIDKFPISRPNLTFSTLTVSNMSPEDSSIYLCSVEGDGLETQYFGPGTRLLVL.

In this sample, this clonotype turned up many times. A much larger clone sits a single nucleotide away, making a read error possible. V is TRBV6-5 and J is TRBJ1-6; D remains unclear. The V gene lost 5 bases and the J gene lost 10 bases, with 15 bases spanning the gap. This CDR3 spans 14 amino acids. Per the germline V gene, CDR1 is MNHEY and CDR2 is SVGAGI. CDR3 region: CASSDGPLGSPLHF. For the CDR3, the DNA is TGTGCCAGCAGTGACGGACCATTAGGGTCACCCCTCCACTTT.

As to this clonotype: A much bigger clone sits one base away, suggesting this may be a read error. This chain connects TRBV7-8 to TRBJ2-1, with a tentative D call TRBD2 (6 bases). The DNA end is a closer match to TRBJ2-7, so the J assignment may be wrong. CDR3 size: 14 residues. The germline gives CDR1 SGHVS, CDR2 FQNEAQ. The DNA for the CDR3 is TGTGCCAGCAGCCCCCGGAGGGCCTACAATGAGCAGTACTTC. This sequence encodes CASSPRRAYNEQYF.

The V and J genes are TRBV6-5 and TRBJ1-5, with D possibly being TRBD1 (5 bases). CDR3 length: 15 residues. Trimming took off 6 bases at V and 0 bases at J, with 12 bases between the two ends. Looked up from germline, CDR1 is MNHEY and CDR2 is SVGAGI. CDR3 residues: CASRTGRHSNQPQHF. The DNA of the CDR3 is TGTGCCAGCAGAACAGGACGGCATAGCAATCAGCCCCAGCATTTT.

The chain joins TRBV7-9 to TRBJ2-5; TRBD1 matches at 9 bases. The germline gives CDR1 SEHNR, CDR2 FQNEAQ (reference sequence). J was trimmed by 4 bases and V by 5 bases; bases with no gene match: 11. The CDR3 covers 16 residues. The CDR3 DNA reads as TGTGCCAGCAGCGAGGAGGGACAGGGTCGGGGAGAGACCCAGTACTTC. Amino acids: CASSEEGQGRGETQYF. The full variable domain, rest sourced from reference TRBV7-9 and TRBJ2-5, is DTGVSQNPRHKITKRGQNVTFRCDPISEHNRLYWYRQTLGQGPEFLTYFQNEAQLEKSRLLSDRFSAERPKGSFSTLEIQRTEQGDSAMYLCASSEEGQGRGETQYFGPGTRLLVL.

The rearrangement links TRBV15 to TRBJ2-2; a possible D gene is TRBD2 (6 bases). Germline V gene sequence: CDR1 LNHNV, CDR2 YYDKDF (reference sequence). The V end was cut by 1 base, the J end by 5 bases, with 8 bases between. The CDR3 loop spans 14 amino acids. For the CDR3, the DNA is TGTGCCACCAGCAGAGCACTAGCAACCGGGGAGCTGTTTTTT. As protein: CATSRALATGELFF.

Comments on this clonotype: One base away lies a much larger clone, so this may be a sequencing read error. The chain is built from TRBV20-1 and TRBJ2-3; D not resolved. This CDR3 region has 12 residues. The V end lost 5 bases, the J end lost 0 bases, and 6 bases lay between the germline ends. Germline lookup yields CDR1 DFQATT and CDR2 SNEGSKA (reference sequence). CDR3: CSALQSTDTQYF. CDR3 coding DNA: TGCAGTGCTCTACAGAGCACAGATACGCAGTATTTT.

This chain uses TRBV4-1 with TRBJ1-4, with D possibly being TRBD1 (5 bases). Trimming took 0 bases from V and 0 from J, leaving 11 bases between them. The germline V gene has CDR1 MGHRA and CDR2 YSYEKL. The CDR3 has 17 residues. The CDR3 region is CASSQDVGGTTNEKLFF. The DNA for the CDR3 is TGCGCCAGCAGCCAAGATGTGGGGGGGACAACTAATGAAAAACTGTTTTTT.

The chain uses TRBV6-5 and TRBJ1-6; D gene uncertain. The CDR3 is 13 amino acids. Germline V gene data show CDR1 as MNHEY and CDR2 as SVGAGI. The V and J ends lost 5 bases and 7 bases respectively, with 9 bases between them. The CDR3 here is CASSAVENSPLHF. In DNA form, the CDR3 reads TGTGCCAGCAGTGCCGTAGAGAATTCACCCCTCCACTTT.

The V and J genes are TRBV29-1 and TRBJ2-1; TRBD1 matches 7 bases. Germline loops: CDR1 SQVTM, CDR2 ANQGSEA. The CDR3 is made up of 14 amino acids. V shed 2 bases, J shed 5 bases, and the junction held 6 bases outside the gene matches. The CDR3 DNA is TGCAGCGTTGAAAGACAGGGATTTCACAATGAGCAGTTCTTC. Translation: CSVERQGFHNEQFF.

The sample holds one count of this clonotype. With a much larger clone just one base away, this may be a read error. The chain employs TRBV5-1 and TRBJ2-7; D is unresolved. The end of the DNA aligns better with TRBJ2-5, so the J call may be wrong. Per germline, CDR1 SGHRS and CDR2 YFSETQ. This CDR3 comprises 12 residues. The CDR3 is CASSYKGKTQYF. The CDR3, as DNA: TGCGCCAGCAGCTATAAGGGCAAGACCCAGTACTTC.

The rearrangement joins TRBV7-2 to TRBJ2-3, with TRBD1 matching over 10 bases. V was pared by 11 bases and J by 3 bases, with 8 bases of the junction left unmatched. Germline CDR1 reads SGHTA; CDR2 reads FQGNSA. This CDR3 has 14 amino acids. In nucleotides, the CDR3 is TGTGCCGGACGACAGGGGGCGCCGACAGATACGCAGTATTTT. The encoded protein is CAGRQGAPTDTQYF. Variable domain in full (rest from reference TRBV7-2 and TRBJ2-3): GAGVSQSPSNKVTEKGKDVELRCDPISGHTALYWYRQSLGQGLEFLIYFQGNSAPDKSGLPSDRFSAERTGGSVSTLTIQRTQQEDSAVYLCAGRQGAPTDTQYFGPGTRLTVL.

This clonotype was observed at least ten times. The chain uses TRBV20-1 and TRBJ2-3; 9 bases align to TRBD2. The CDR3 totals 16 residues. Germline CDR1 DFQATT, CDR2 SNEGSKA (reference sequence). V gave up 5 bases and J gave up 2 bases; unmatched junction bases: 11. CDR3 amino acids: CSASSGTSLLTDTQYF. DNA of the CDR3: TGCAGTGCTTCGTCCGGGACTAGCCTACTCACAGATACGCAGTATTTT.

This clonotype has more than one count but fewer than ten. The chain employs TRBV10-3 and TRBJ1-1, with D possibly being TRBD1 (5 bases). The CDR3 sequence is 13 residues long. CDR1 ENHRY and CDR2 SYGVKD come from the germline V gene. V was pared by 9 bases and J by 1 base, with 12 bases between. The CDR3 DNA reads TGTGCCATACAAGTGGGGACGAACACTGAAGCTTTCTTT. This gives the protein CAIQVGTNTEAFF.

This clonotype showed up many times. V and J are TRBV24-1 and TRBJ2-5; 8 nucleotides line up with TRBD2. With V trimmed by 3 bases and J by 4 bases, 6 bases remained unmatched. This CDR3 has 15 residues. Germline V lookup: CDR1 KGHDR, CDR2 SFDVKD. CDR3 sequence reads: CATSDPLAGGETQYF. CDR3 nucleotides: TGTGCCACCAGTGATCCCCTGGCGGGAGGAGAGACCCAGTACTTC.